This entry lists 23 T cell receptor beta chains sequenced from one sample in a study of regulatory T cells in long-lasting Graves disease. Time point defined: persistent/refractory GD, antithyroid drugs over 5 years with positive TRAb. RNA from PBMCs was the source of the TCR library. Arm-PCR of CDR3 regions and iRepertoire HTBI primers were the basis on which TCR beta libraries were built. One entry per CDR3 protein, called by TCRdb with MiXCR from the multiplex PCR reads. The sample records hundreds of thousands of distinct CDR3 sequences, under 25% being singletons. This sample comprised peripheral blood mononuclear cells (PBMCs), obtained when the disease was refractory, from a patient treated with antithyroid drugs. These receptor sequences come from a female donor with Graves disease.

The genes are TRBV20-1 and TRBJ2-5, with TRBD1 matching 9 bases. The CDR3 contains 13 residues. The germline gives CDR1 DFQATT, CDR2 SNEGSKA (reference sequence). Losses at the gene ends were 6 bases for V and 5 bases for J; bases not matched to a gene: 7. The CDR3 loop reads CSAQRQGGETQYF. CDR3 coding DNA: TGCAGTGCCCAAAGACAGGGGGGGGAGACCCAGTACTTC.

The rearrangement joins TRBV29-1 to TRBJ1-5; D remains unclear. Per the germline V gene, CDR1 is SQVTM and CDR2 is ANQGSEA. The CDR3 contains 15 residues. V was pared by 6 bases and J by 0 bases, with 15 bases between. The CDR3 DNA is TGCAGCGTGGGCGGTAGCGGTAATAGCAATCAGCCCCAGCATTTT. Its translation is CSVGGSGNSNQPQHF.

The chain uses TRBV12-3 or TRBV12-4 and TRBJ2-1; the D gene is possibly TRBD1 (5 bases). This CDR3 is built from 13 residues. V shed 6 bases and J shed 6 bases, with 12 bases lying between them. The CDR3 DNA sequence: TGTGCCAGCAGCCCTCTTGGGGCCAATGAGCAGTTCTTC. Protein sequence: CASSPLGANEQFF.

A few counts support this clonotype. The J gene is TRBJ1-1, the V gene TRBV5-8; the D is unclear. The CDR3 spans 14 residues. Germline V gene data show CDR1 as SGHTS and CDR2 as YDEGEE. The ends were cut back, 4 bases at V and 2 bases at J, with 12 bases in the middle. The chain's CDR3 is CASSRVERNTEAFF. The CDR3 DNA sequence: TGTGCCAGCAGCCGGGTAGAGAGAAACACTGAAGCTTTCTTT.

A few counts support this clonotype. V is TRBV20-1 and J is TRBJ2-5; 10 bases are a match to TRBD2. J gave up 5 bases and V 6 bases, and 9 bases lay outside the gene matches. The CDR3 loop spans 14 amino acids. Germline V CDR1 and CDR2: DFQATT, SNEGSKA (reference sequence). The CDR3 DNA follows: TGCAGTGCGCGAGCGGGGGGGCCCGATGAGACCCAGTACTTC. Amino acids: CSARAGGPDETQYF.

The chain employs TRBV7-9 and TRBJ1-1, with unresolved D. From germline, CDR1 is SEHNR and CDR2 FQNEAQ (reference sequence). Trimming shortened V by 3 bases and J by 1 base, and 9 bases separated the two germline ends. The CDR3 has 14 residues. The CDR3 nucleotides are TGTGCCAGCAGCTTTGCACAGTCGAACACTGAAGCTTTCTTT. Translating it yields CASSFAQSNTEAFF. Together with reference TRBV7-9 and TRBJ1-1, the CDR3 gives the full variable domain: DTGVSQNPRHKITKRGQNVTFRCDPISEHNRLYWYRQTLGQGPEFLTYFQNEAQLEKSRLLSDRFSAERPKGSFSTLEIQRTEQGDSAMYLCASSFAQSNTEAFFGQGTRLTVV.

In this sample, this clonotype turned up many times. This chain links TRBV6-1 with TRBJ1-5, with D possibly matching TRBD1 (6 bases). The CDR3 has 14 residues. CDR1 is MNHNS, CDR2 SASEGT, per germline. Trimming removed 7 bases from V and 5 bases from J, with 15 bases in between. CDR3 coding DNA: TGTGCCAGCACCCTACAGGGTGTCGATCAGCCCCAGCATTTT. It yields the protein CASTLQGVDQPQHF.

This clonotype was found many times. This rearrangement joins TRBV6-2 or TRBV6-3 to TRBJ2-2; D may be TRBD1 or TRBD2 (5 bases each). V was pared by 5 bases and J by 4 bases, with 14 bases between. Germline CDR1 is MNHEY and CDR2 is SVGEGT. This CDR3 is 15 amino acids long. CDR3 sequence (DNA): TGTGCCAGCAGTGAGGGGCTCGGAGGCACCGGGGAGCTGTTTTTT. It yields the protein CASSEGLGGTGELFF.

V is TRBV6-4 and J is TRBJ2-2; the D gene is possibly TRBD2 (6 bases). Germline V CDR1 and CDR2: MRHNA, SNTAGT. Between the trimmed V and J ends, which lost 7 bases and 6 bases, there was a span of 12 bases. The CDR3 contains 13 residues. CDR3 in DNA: TGTGCCAGCACCACGGGAGCCCCCGGGGAGCTGTTTTTT. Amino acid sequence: CASTTGAPGELFF.

DNA for the CDR3: TGCGCCAGCAGCCAAGATCCGGGCGACGCTGAAGCTTTCTTT. It is translated as CASSQDPGDAEAFF. The gene calls are TRBV4-1 and TRBJ1-1; D is unresolved. This CDR3 spans 14 amino acids. Trimming cost V 0 bases and J 6 bases, with 11 bases left between them. The germline V gene encodes CDR1 MGHRA and CDR2 YSYEKL.

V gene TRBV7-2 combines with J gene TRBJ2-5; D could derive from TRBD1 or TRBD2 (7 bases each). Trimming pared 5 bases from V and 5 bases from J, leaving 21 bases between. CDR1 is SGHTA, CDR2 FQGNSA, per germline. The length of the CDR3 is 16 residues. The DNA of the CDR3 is TGTGCCAGCAGCCCCCGACAGGGAGGGACAAAGGAGACCCAGTACTTC. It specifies CASSPRQGGTKETQYF.

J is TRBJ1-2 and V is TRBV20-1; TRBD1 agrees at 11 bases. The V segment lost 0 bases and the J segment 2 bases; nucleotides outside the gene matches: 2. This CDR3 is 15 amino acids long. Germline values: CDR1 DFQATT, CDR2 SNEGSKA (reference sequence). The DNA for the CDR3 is TGCAGTGCTAGAGATTGGGACAGGGGGAACTATGGCTACACCTTC. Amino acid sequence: CSARDWDRGNYGYTF.

This CDR3 reads CASSPGHLRLSTDTQYF. The CDR3 bases are TGTGCCAGCAGTCCGGGACATCTAAGACTAAGCACAGATACGCAGTATTTT. The chain is built from TRBV12-3 or TRBV12-4 and TRBJ2-3; D might be TRBD1 (6 bases). The CDR3 extends over 17 amino acids. Deletions cut 5 bases from V and 0 bases from J, with 18 bases between.

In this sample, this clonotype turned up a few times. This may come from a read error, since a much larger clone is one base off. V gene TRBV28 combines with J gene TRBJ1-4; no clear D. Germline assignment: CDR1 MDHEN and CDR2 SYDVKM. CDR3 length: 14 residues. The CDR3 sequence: CASSLGGTPEKPFF. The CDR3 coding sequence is TGTGCCAGCAGTTTAGGCGGTACACCTGAAAAACCGTTTTTT.

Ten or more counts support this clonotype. DNA of the CDR3: TGCAGCGTTGAAGTGCCGGGAAGGGTAGCTTTCTTT. Its translation: CSVEVPGRVAFF. The J gene is TRBJ1-1, the V gene TRBV29-1, with D unresolved. The CDR3 is made up of 12 amino acids. Germline CDR1 and CDR2: SQVTM and ANQGSEA. The V and J ends lost 1 base and 10 bases respectively, with 13 bases between them.

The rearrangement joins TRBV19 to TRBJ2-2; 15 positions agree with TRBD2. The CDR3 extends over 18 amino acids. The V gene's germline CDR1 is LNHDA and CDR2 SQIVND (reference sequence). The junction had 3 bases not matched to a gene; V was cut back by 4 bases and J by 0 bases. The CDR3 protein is CASSKGLAGGTNTGELFF. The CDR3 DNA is TGTGCCAGTAGTAAGGGACTAGCGGGAGGTACGAACACCGGGGAGCTGTTTTTT.

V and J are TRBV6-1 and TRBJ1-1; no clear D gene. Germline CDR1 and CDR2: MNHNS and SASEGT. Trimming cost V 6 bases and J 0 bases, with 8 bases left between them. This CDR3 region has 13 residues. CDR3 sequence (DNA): TGTGCCAGCAGATTGAATGTGAACACTGAAGCTTTCTTT. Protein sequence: CASRLNVNTEAFF.

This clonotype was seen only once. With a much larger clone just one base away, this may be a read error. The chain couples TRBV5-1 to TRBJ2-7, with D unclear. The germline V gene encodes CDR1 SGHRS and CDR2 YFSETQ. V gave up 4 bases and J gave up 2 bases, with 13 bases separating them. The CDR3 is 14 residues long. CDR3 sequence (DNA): TGCGCCAGCAGCAAAGGGAAGGCCCCCTACGAGCAGTACTTC. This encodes CASSKGKAPYEQYF.

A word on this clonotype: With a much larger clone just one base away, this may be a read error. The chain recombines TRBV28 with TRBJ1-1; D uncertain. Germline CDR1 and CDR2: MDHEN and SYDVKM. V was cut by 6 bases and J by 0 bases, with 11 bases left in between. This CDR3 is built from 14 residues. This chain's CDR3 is CASRLQSMNTEAFF. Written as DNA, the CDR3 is TGTGCCAGCAGGTTACAGAGCATGAACACTGAAGCTTTCTTT.

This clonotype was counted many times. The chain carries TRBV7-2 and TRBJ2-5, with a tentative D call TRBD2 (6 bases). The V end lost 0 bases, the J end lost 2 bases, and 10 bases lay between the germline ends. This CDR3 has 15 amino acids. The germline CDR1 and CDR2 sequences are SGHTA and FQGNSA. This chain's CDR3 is CASSLALARQETQYF. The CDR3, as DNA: TGTGCCAGCAGCTTAGCTCTAGCGCGTCAAGAGACCCAGTACTTC.

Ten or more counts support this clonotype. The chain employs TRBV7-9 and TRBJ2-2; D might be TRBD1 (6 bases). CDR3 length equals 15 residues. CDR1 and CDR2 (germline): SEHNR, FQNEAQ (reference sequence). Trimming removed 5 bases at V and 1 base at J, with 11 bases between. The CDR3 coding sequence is TGTGCCAGCAGCCTGGGACAAGGGAACACCGGGGAGCTGTTTTTT. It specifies CASSLGQGNTGELFF.

For the CDR3, the DNA is TGTGCCAGCAGCCAAGCACCCAGGTCCATGAACACTGAAGCTTTCTTT. Translated, it gives CASSQAPRSMNTEAFF. The J gene is TRBJ1-1, the V gene TRBV3-1; D gene unclear. The germline V gene has CDR1 LGHDT and CDR2 YNNKEL (reference sequence). Trimming removed 1 base at V and 0 bases at J, with 12 bases between. This CDR3 has 16 residues.

Here the CDR3 reads CATSAVPRDTGDTEAFF. CDR3 nucleotide sequence: TGTGCCACCAGTGCAGTCCCCCGGGACACCGGTGATACTGAAGCTTTCTTT. The V call is TRBV24-1, the J call TRBJ1-1, with a weak D call TRBD1 (6 bases). The CDR3 loop spans 17 amino acids. Germline lookup yields CDR1 KGHDR and CDR2 SFDVKD. The V and J ends lost 5 bases and 5 bases respectively, with 23 bases between them.